This T cell receptor (beta chain) was sequenced for a study of CD8 T cells in Susac syndrome. Treatment-naive patients with stable or active relapsing-remitting disease served as multiple sclerosis controls. An input of about 0.5 to 1 ug of RNA was subjected to reverse transcription using random hexamers. Each CDR3 protein gets one entry after TCRdb re-called the immunoSEQ multiplex PCR reads with MiXCR. This table holds 400,000 to 550,000 distinct CDR3 sequences, more than 80% found once. This clonotype has a single count. V lost 3 bases to trimming and J lost 5 bases, with 34 bases between them. Germline-derived CDR1 and CDR2 are SGHAT and FQNNGV. CDR3 length: 21 residues.

The V and J genes are TRBV11-2 and TRBJ2-5; D remains ambiguous. The source is a human donor with multiple sclerosis. The source material was CD8+ T cells from PBMCs. CDR3 loop: CASSFPSEQVGASPRRETQYF. The CDR3 nucleotides are TGTGCCAGCAGCTTCCCCTCAGAACAAGTGGGCGCAAGCCCGCGTAGGGAGACCCAGTACTTC.